This T cell receptor (beta chain) came from a study of blood T cell repertoires in COVID-19. Germline V CDR1 and CDR2: LGHNA, YSLEER. The V segment lost 1 base and the J segment 6 bases; nucleotides outside the gene matches: 7. The CDR3 loop spans 16 amino acids. How the authors handled the data: Amplification of reference gene primers provided the estimated nucleated cell counts. Sequencing was performed with immunoSEQ multiplex PCR; in TCRdb, only in-frame clones are kept and a portion is missing. V and J calls and clone size are those listed in that table; D and trimming were worked out from the DNA. The sample lists over 150,000 clones; approximately 86% were seen once.

The V gene is TRBV4-3, the J gene TRBJ1-4; TRBD1 matches 8 bases. Sequenced sample: peripheral blood. This sequence was found in a woman older than 75 with COVID-19, enrolled during active disease. As DNA, the CDR3 is TGCGCCAGCAGCCAAGGAGGACAGGGAATGTATGAAAAACTGTTTTTT. This encodes CASSQGGQGMYEKLFF.